The 9 T cell receptor beta chains given below trace back to one sample, sequenced in a study of blood T cell repertoires in COVID-19. The method was immunoSEQ multiplex PCR; TCRdb's version includes in-frame clones alone and lacks a portion of them. The data show 200,000 to 300,000 clones, around four fifths seen once. Input material: peripheral blood. These receptors originate from a woman aged 55-70 years with active or convalescent COVID-19.

The chain joins TRBV11-2 to TRBJ2-5; the D gene is possibly TRBD2 (5 bases). The germline gives CDR1 SGHAT, CDR2 FQNNGV. V was cut by 1 base and J by 9 bases, with 12 bases left in between. The CDR3 sequence is 13 residues long. CDR3 DNA sequence: TGTGCCAGCAGCTTAGGGCTAGCCGGCTCCCAGTACTTC. The encoded protein is CASSLGLAGSQYF.

This chain connects TRBV29-1 to TRBJ1-1; maybe TRBD1 (6 bases). Germline V gene lookup returns CDR1 SQVTM and CDR2 ANQGSEA. V was clipped by 4 bases and J by 2 bases, with 8 bases between them. The CDR3 is 12 residues long. DNA for the CDR3: TGCAGCGTTGCTGGGGGCAACACTGAAGCTTTCTTT. As protein: CSVAGGNTEAFF.

The chain employs TRBV6-5 and TRBJ1-4, with TRBD1 as a possible D gene (6 bases). With 8 bases removed from V and 4 bases from J, the gap between germline ends came to 11 bases. CDR1 is MNHEY, CDR2 SVGAGI, per germline. The CDR3 spans 13 residues. CDR3 protein: CASSGADNEKLFF. CDR3 DNA sequence: TGTGCCAGCTCAGGGGCTGATAATGAAAAACTGTTTTTT.

This chain uses TRBV30 with TRBJ1-2, with D perhaps matching TRBD1 (6 bases). With 4 bases removed from V and 10 bases from J, the gap between germline ends came to 16 bases. Germline CDR1 reads GTSNPN; CDR2 reads SVGIG (reference sequence). The CDR3 loop spans 12 amino acids. CDR3 amino acids: CAWTRGSITYTF. DNA of the CDR3: TGTGCCTGGACCAGGGGATCTATCACCTACACCTTC.

J is TRBJ2-6 and V is TRBV4-3; D ambiguous. This CDR3 spans 16 amino acids. Germline-derived CDR1 and CDR2 are LGHNA and YSLEER. Between the trimmed V and J ends, which lost 3 bases and 0 bases, there was a span of 9 bases. CDR3 DNA sequence: TGCGCCAGCAGCCAGAACAGTTACTCTGGGGCCAACGTCCTGACTTTC. It encodes CASSQNSYSGANVLTF.

CDR3 DNA: TGTGCCAGCAGCTTTAGTACAGGGCCCTACGAGCAGTACTTC. It codes for CASSFSTGPYEQYF. The chain links TRBV11-2 to TRBJ2-7, with a tentative D call TRBD1 (6 bases). The CDR3 runs to 14 residues. Trimming left V 3 bases short and J 2 bases short, with 11 bases between. Germline assignment: CDR1 SGHAT and CDR2 FQNNGV.

This clone was seen more than once but under ten times. V and J are TRBV7-3 and TRBJ2-7; possible D gene TRBD1, 6 bases. Germline lookup yields CDR1 SGHTA and CDR2 FQGTGA. The CDR3 contains 15 residues. V lost 1 base and J 5 bases, leaving 15 bases between the germline ends. This CDR3 is CASSLRGLEGHEQYF. The CDR3 DNA follows: TGTGCCAGCAGCTTAAGGGGGCTAGAAGGTCACGAGCAGTACTTC.

This sequence joins TRBV6-2 or TRBV6-3 and TRBJ1-5; TRBD1 aligns across 8 bases. Germline V gene data show CDR1 as MNHEY and CDR2 as SVGEGT. The V and J ends lost 1 base and 2 bases, in that order; junction bases with no gene match: 4. The CDR3 runs to 16 residues. The CDR3 DNA sequence: TGTGCCAGCAGTTACTGGGTGACAGGGGGCAATCAGCCCCAGCATTTT. The encoded protein is CASSYWVTGGNQPQHF.

CDR3 region: CASSLTGLAETQYF. CDR3 coding DNA: TGTGCCAGCAGCTTAACGGGACTAGCGGAGACCCAGTACTTC. The rearrangement joins TRBV7-3 to TRBJ2-5; 10 bases agree with TRBD2. The germline CDR1 and CDR2 sequences are SGHTA and FQGTGA. The CDR3 totals 14 residues. Trimming took 0 bases from V and 5 from J; bases not matched to a gene: 0.